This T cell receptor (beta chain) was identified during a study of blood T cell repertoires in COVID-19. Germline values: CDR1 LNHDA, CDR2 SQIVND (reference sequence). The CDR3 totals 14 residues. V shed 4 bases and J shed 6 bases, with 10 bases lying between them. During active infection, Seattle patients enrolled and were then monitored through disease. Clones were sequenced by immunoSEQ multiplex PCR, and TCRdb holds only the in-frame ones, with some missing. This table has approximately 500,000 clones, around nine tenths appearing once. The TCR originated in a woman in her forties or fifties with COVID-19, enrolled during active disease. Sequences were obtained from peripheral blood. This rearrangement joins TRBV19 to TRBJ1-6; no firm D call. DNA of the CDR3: TGTGCCAGTAGTAACGAGGGTTCTAATTCACCCCTCCACTTT. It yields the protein CASSNEGSNSPLHF. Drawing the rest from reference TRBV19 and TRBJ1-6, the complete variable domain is DGGITQSPKYLFRKEGQNVTLSCEQNLNHDAMYWYRQDPGQGLRLIYYSQIVNDFQKGDIAEGYSVSREKKESFPLTVTSAQKNPTAFYLCASSNEGSNSPLHFGNGTRLTVT.